This T cell receptor beta chain was identified during a study of T cell responses to AZD1222 COVID-19 vaccine. Pooled in the analysis were second doses at about 4 or about 12 weeks. Trimming shortened V by 2 bases and J by 1 base, and 17 bases separated the two germline ends. This CDR3 contains 17 residues. Per the germline V gene, CDR1 is SEHNR and CDR2 is FQNEAQ (reference sequence). Notes on this clone: The antigen remains unidentified.

Notes on the study in general: AZD1222 recipients seropositive at baseline numbered only 5 or 6. Among the donors, most were white British and more were female, and clonal diversity was possibly underestimated. Reportedly, close to half of spike-specific TCRs are directed against unmutated variant regions.

Method: immunoSEQ multiplex PCR; TCRdb's copy keeps in-frame clones and lacks some. The sample shows around 100,000 clones, 70% to 90% of them seen only once. The sequenced sample was peripheral blood, obtained 28 days after the second AZD1222 dose. This clonotype originated in an adult who received the AZD1222 COVID-19 vaccine. The chain couples TRBV7-9 to TRBJ2-5, with D possibly matching TRBD1 (5 bases). This chain's CDR3 is CASSLLKSTESQETQYF. The CDR3 DNA sequence: TGTGCCAGCAGCTTATTAAAGTCGACAGAGAGCCAAGAGACCCAGTACTTC.